Presented here are 6 T cell receptor beta chains from one specimen sequenced in a study of shared T cell receptors in the human thymus. Produced via immunoSEQ multiplex PCR; TCRdb's table is partial and in-frame only. The data hold about 730,000 clones, with roughly 85% observed a single time. Another study also made use of these data, one on human thymus T cells.

The specimen sequenced was thymocytes. The receptors were sampled from a girl younger than two with a congenital heart defect.

The chain uses TRBV6-5 and TRBJ1-2; TRBD1 matches at 7 bases. V shed 3 bases, J shed 6 bases, and the junction held 13 bases outside the gene matches. This CDR3 spans 16 amino acids. The germline CDR1 and CDR2 sequences are MNHEY and SVGAGI. Here the CDR3 reads CASSYVYQGGPDGYTF. Here the CDR3 DNA reads TGTGCCAGCAGTTATGTTTACCAGGGGGGCCCGGATGGCTACACCTTC.

The chain has TRBV15 and TRBJ1-1; 7 nucleotides line up with TRBD1. The germline gives CDR1 LNHNV, CDR2 YYDKDF (reference sequence). The V segment lost 2 bases and the J segment 0 bases; nucleotides outside the gene matches: 6. CDR3 length: 16 residues. CDR3 sequence reads: CATSRYRRGMNTEAFF. The CDR3 DNA follows: TGTGCCACCAGCAGATACCGCAGGGGGATGAACACTGAAGCTTTCTTT.

This sequence joins TRBV5-5 and TRBJ2-3; 8 bases line up with TRBD1. Germline-derived CDR1 and CDR2 are SGHKS and YYEKEE (reference sequence). The CDR3 is 14 residues long. V shed 2 bases, J shed 5 bases, and the junction held 4 bases outside the gene matches. DNA for the CDR3: TGTGCCAGCAGCTTAGAGACAGGGGAAGATACGCAGTATTTT. Protein sequence: CASSLETGEDTQYF.

This chain links TRBV7-9 with TRBJ1-1; tentative D call: TRBD1 (6 bases). The CDR3 spans 17 residues. Germline values: CDR1 SEHNR, CDR2 FQNEAQ (reference sequence). The V gene lost 2 bases and the J gene lost 1 base, with 17 bases spanning the gap. The CDR3 reads CASSLMARGAENTEAFF. In DNA form, the CDR3 reads TGTGCCAGCAGCTTAATGGCCCGGGGGGCTGAGAACACTGAAGCTTTCTTT. Filled out from reference TRBV7-9 and TRBJ1-1, the complete variable domain reads DTGVSQNPRHKITKRGQNVTFRCDPISEHNRLYWYRQTLGQGPEFLTYFQNEAQLEKSRLLSDRFSAERPKGSFSTLEIQRTEQGDSAMYLCASSLMARGAENTEAFFGQGTRLTVV.

About this clone: Its ends do not fully match the called genes, so a read error is possible. The CDR3, as DNA: TGTGCCAGCAGCCTAGGGACTAGCGGGGTTTACTACAATGAGCAGTTCTTC. It specifies CASSLGTSGVYYNEQFF. J is TRBJ2-1 and V is TRBV13; 13 nucleotides match TRBD2. This CDR3 contains 17 residues. Germline lookup yields CDR1 PRHDT and CDR2 FYEKMQ (reference sequence).

The chain recombines TRBV2 with TRBJ2-5, with 10 bases that match TRBD2. CDR1 SNHLY and CDR2 FYNNEI come from the germline V gene. The CDR3 spans 14 residues. The trim removed 8 bases at V and 2 bases at J, leaving 5 bases unmatched. The CDR3 DNA follows: TGTGCCAGCGTTAGCGGGGGGCTTCAAGAGACCCAGTACTTC. It encodes CASVSGGLQETQYF.